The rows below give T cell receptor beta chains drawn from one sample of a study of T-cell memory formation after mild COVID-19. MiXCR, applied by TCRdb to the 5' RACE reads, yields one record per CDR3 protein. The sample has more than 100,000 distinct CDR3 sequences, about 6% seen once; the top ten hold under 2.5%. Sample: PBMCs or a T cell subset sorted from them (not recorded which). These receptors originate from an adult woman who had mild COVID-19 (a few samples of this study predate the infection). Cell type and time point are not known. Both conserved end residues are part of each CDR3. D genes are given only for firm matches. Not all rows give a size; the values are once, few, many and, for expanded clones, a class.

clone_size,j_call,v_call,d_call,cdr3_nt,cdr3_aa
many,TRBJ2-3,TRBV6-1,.,TGTGCCGGAGCCGGGGACCATGGTCGGGATACGCAGTATTTT,CAGAGDHGRDTQYF
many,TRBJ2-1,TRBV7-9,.,TGTGCCAGCACACTGGGAAAGGGCCACAATGAGCAGTTCTTC,CASTLGKGHNEQFF
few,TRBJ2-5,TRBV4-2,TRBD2,TGTGCCAGCAGCCAAGCGGTAGCGGGCCTACAAGAGACCCAGTACTTC,CASSQAVAGLQETQYF
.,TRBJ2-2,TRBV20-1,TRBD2,TGCAGTGCTAGAGTTCAGCGGGGGAACACCGGGGAGCTGTTTTTT,CSARVQRGNTGELFF
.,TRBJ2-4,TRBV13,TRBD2,TGTGCCAGCAGCTTCATTCAGTCGGGAGGGACTGCCAAAAACATTCAGTACTTC,CASSFIQSGGTAKNIQYF
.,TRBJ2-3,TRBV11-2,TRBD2,TGTGCCAGCAGCTTAGAATCTGACTGGCGGGGGGGTTCAACAGATACGCAGTATTTT,CASSLESDWRGGSTDTQYF
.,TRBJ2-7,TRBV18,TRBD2,TGTGCCAGCTCACCCTCGGGAGGGGACGAGCAGTACTTC,CASSPSGGDEQYF
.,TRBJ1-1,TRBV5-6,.,TGTGCCAGCAGCCTACGGACAAGGGTCGGGCCTGAAGCTTTCTTT,CASSLRTRVGPEAFF
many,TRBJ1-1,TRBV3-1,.,TGTGCCAGCAGCCGAGGGTACACTGAAGCTTTCTTT,CASSRGYTEAFF
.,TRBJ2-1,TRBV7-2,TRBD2,TGTGCCAGCAGCCGAGGGACTACCACTTACAATGAGCAGTTCTTC,CASSRGTTTYNEQFF
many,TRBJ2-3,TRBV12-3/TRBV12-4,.,TGTGCCAGCGAGTTGGGCAGCGGAACTAGCACAGATACGCAGTATTTT,CASELGSGTSTDTQYF
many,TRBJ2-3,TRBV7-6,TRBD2,TGTGCCAGCAGCCCCAGGACTAGCGGGTCGGGCACAGATACGCAGTATTTT,CASSPRTSGSGTDTQYF
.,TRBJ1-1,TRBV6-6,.,TGTGCCAGCAGCCAACAGGTCAGGAACACTGAAGCTTTCTTT,CASSQQVRNTEAFF